This T cell receptor beta chain stems from a study of tumor-infiltrating lymphocytes in primary liver carcinoma. Starting material for RNA and DNA co-extraction consisted of roughly 19-30 mg of unsorted bulk tissue. Starting from around 500 ng of total RNA, TCR beta cDNA was produced with a primer in the constant region. ARM-PCR, slightly modified, supplied the TCR beta libraries through three nested multiplex PCR rounds. The first two PCR rounds used TRBV1-TRBV30 primers with a Cbeta primer, roughly 10 cycles each. MiXCR, run by TCRdb on the multiplex PCR reads, gives a single entry per CDR3 protein. This table has roughly 70,000 distinct CDR3 sequences, about 65% appearing once. Concerning this clonotype itself: Its target is unknown.

Study-wide findings and caveats: Significantly greater top-250-clone fractions characterized tumors relative to blood (p = 0.039). Detection in all five tumor regions applied to only about 7.5-24% of top clones. Relative to tumor region pairs, the tumor-adjacent and tumor-blood pairs showed overlap that was lower.

Looked up from germline, CDR1 is SGHAT and CDR2 is FQNNGV. The CDR3 is made up of 16 amino acids. V usage is TRBV11-2 and J usage is TRBJ2-1, with D possibly TRBD2 on 5 matching bases. The better agreement between TRBJ2-7 and the DNA end casts doubt on the J call. The TCR originated in a man aged 40-49 years with primary liver carcinoma and hepatitis B virus infection. The sample taken for sequencing was liver tumor tissue from sampling region 4. This sample's subset: tumor region T4, right-lateral pole. The CDR3, as DNA: TGTGCCAGCAGCTTAGAGCTCCAAGAGGGAATGAATGAGCAGTACTTC. This gives the protein CASSLELQEGMNEQYF.